This TCR beta chain is drawn from a study of blood T cell repertoires in COVID-19. Across the whole study: From T cells, B-cell-depleted T cells, or PBMCs came the material, which was cDNA or gDNA.

The assay was immunoSEQ multiplex PCR, and TCRdb's table has in-frame clones only and misses some. The profile shows approximately 100,000 clones, roughly nine tenths of them singletons. The material sequenced was peripheral blood. The clonotype was recovered from a woman aged 80 or older with acute or convalescent COVID-19.

The CDR3 loop reads CASSEMRKNIQYF. CDR3 DNA sequence: TGTGCCAGCAGTGAAATGCGGAAAAACATTCAGTACTTC. The chain recombines TRBV2 with TRBJ2-4; D is unresolved. Trimming stripped 2 bases from V and 4 bases from J, with 6 bases between. In germline, CDR1 is SNHLY, CDR2 FYNNEI. This CDR3 comprises 13 residues.